A single sample gave rise to the 18 T cell receptor beta chains below, sequenced in a study of T cell changes during pregnancy in multiple sclerosis. This table comes from immunoSEQ multiplex PCR, and its TCRdb copy is limited to in-frame clones, with some not included. The sample contains some 120,000 clones, approximately 96% of which appear only once. This sample comprised peripheral blood, obtained after pregnancy. The source is a female donor with multiple sclerosis, enrolled in a pregnancy study.

V is TRBV2 and J is TRBJ2-7, with a possible D match to TRBD2 (5 bases). The CDR3 runs to 15 residues. V lost 4 bases and J lost 5, with 18 bases in between. The germline gives CDR1 SNHLY, CDR2 FYNNEI. As DNA, the CDR3 is TGTGCCAGCAGTGTAACCGGGATAGGGAGCCACGAGCAGTACTTC. Translation gives CASSVTGIGSHEQYF.

This chain joins TRBV27 and TRBJ2-3; 8 bases fit TRBD2. V lost 5 bases, J lost 2 bases, and 6 bases stayed unmatched. This CDR3 is built from 15 residues. The germline CDR1 and CDR2 sequences are MNHEY and SMNVEV (reference sequence). The CDR3 DNA reads TGTGCCAGCAGTGGCTATAGCGGGGCCACAGATACGCAGTATTTT. This encodes CASSGYSGATDTQYF.

V is TRBV27 and J is TRBJ2-7; the match to TRBD1 covers 7 bases. V lost 5 bases to trimming and J lost 5 bases; unmatched junction nucleotides: 12. Germline CDR1 is MNHEY and CDR2 is SMNVEV (reference sequence). CDR3 length: 15 residues. CDR3 sequence: CASSRAYRGNDEQYF. The CDR3 DNA follows: TGTGCCAGCAGTAGGGCCTACAGGGGCAACGACGAGCAGTACTTC.

This chain uses TRBV19 with TRBJ2-5, with 9 bases fitting TRBD1. There are 14 residues in the CDR3. Trimming cost V 5 bases and J 4 bases; bases outside gene matches: 5. Germline V gives CDR1 LNHDA, CDR2 SQIVND (reference sequence). The CDR3 DNA sequence: TGTGCCAGTAGTCGTACAGGGGGCCCAGAGACCCAGTACTTC. Its translation is CASSRTGGPETQYF.

The J gene is TRBJ2-7, the V gene TRBV9, with 7 bases aligning to TRBD1. Unmatched junction bases numbered 8, after V lost 2 bases and J lost 6 bases. CDR3 length: 14 residues. Germline V gene data show CDR1 as SGDLS and CDR2 as YYNGEE. CDR3 nucleotides: TGTGCCAGCAGCGTTACAGGGGTTTCCGGCGAGCAGTACTTC. The encoded protein is CASSVTGVSGEQYF.

The rearrangement uses TRBV9 and TRBJ1-1, with TRBD1 matching over 8 bases. Germline-derived CDR1 and CDR2 are SGDLS and YYNGEE. The CDR3 spans 15 residues. Unmatched junction bases numbered 2, after V lost 0 bases and J lost 1 base. The CDR3 reads CASSVGTGGNTEAFF. The CDR3 DNA follows: TGTGCCAGCAGCGTAGGCACAGGGGGGAACACTGAAGCTTTCTTT.

The chain recombines TRBV5-1 with TRBJ2-4; no definite D call. The V and J ends lost 0 bases and 6 bases respectively, with 13 bases between them. The length of the CDR3 is 15 residues. In germline, CDR1 is SGHRS, CDR2 YFSETQ. The CDR3 DNA follows: TGCGCCAGCAGCTTGGTTCGCGACTCTAGAAACATTCAGTACTTC. Translated: CASSLVRDSRNIQYF. Full variable domain (outside the CDR3, taken from reference TRBV5-1 and TRBJ2-4): KAGVTQTPRYLIKTRGQQVTLSCSPISGHRSVSWYQQTPGQGLQFLFEYFSETQRNKGNFPGRFSGRQFSNSRSEMNVSTLELGDSALYLCASSLVRDSRNIQYFGAGTRLSVL.

This sequence joins TRBV2 and TRBJ2-7, with 9 bases fitting TRBD1. CDR3 length equals 15 residues. V gave up 5 bases and J gave up 7 bases; unmatched junction bases: 12. Germline V CDR1 and CDR2: SNHLY, FYNNEI. CDR3 nucleotide sequence: TGTGCCAGCAGTCGCGGGACAGGGTTTTTGACTGAGCAGTACTTC. This sequence encodes CASSRGTGFLTEQYF.

This rearrangement joins TRBV28 to TRBJ1-5, with a weak D call TRBD1 (5 bases). The CDR3 sequence is 14 residues long. Trimming removed 6 bases from V and 9 bases from J, with 18 bases in between. Germline CDR1 reads MDHEN; CDR2 reads SYDVKM. CDR3 in DNA: TGTGCCAGCAGCCTTAGACAGATTAGCGGGCCCCAGCATTTT. It encodes CASSLRQISGPQHF.

This chain links TRBV9 with TRBJ2-1; 10 positions match TRBD2. Germline-derived CDR1 and CDR2 are SGDLS and YYNGEE. J was trimmed by 0 bases and V by 4 bases; bases with no gene match: 4. This CDR3 is built from 16 residues. Here the CDR3 DNA reads TGTGCCAGCAGCCCTGCTAGCGGGAGCTCCTACAATGAGCAGTTCTTC. Translated, it gives CASSPASGSSYNEQFF.

This clone was counted a single time. The V and J genes are TRBV7-9 and TRBJ1-1; tentative D call: TRBD1 (5 bases). V lost 4 bases, J lost 0 bases, and 9 bases lay in between. CDR1 and CDR2 (germline): SEHNR, FQNEAQ (reference sequence). The CDR3 runs 14 residues. CDR3 sequence: CASSYWGVNTEAFF. The DNA for the CDR3 is TGTGCCAGCAGCTATTGGGGGGTGAACACTGAAGCTTTCTTT.

The chain couples TRBV19 to TRBJ2-4; perhaps TRBD2 as D (7 bases). V lost 3 bases and J lost 6, with 18 bases in between. The CDR3 contains 16 residues. The germline V gene has CDR1 LNHDA and CDR2 SQIVND (reference sequence). The CDR3 region has the DNA TGTGCCAGTAGTATTACCTCGGGGGGCCAGGGAAACATTCAGTACTTC. Translating gives CASSITSGGQGNIQYF.

The chain recombines TRBV27 with TRBJ2-5, with TRBD2 as a possible D gene (5 bases). The CDR3 totals 14 residues. V lost 4 bases and J 1 base, leaving 10 bases between the germline ends. The germline CDR1 and CDR2 sequences are MNHEY and SMNVEV (reference sequence). Here the CDR3 DNA reads TGTGCCAGCAGTTCTCGGGGTCCCCAAGAGACCCAGTACTTC. It translates to CASSSRGPQETQYF.

V is TRBV19 and J is TRBJ1-5, with 8 bases lining up with TRBD1. From germline, CDR1 is LNHDA and CDR2 SQIVND (reference sequence). The CDR3 is 15 amino acids. The ends lost 3 bases at V and 7 bases at J; junction bases unmatched: 8. The CDR3 DNA sequence: TGTGCCAGTAGTATGGGCAGGGGGCGCGGCCAGCCCCAGCATTTT. Its translation is CASSMGRGRGQPQHF.

The CDR3 reads CATSRLGYEQFF. CDR3 bases: TGTGCCACCAGCCGACTAGGCTATGAGCAGTTCTTC. The rearrangement joins TRBV15 to TRBJ2-1, with TRBD2 as a possible D gene (6 bases). The germline gives CDR1 LNHNV, CDR2 YYDKDF (reference sequence). This CDR3 has 12 amino acids. V lost 5 bases and J 8 bases, leaving 10 bases between the germline ends.

The rearrangement links TRBV2 to TRBJ2-6; 7 bases map to TRBD1. Germline lookup yields CDR1 SNHLY and CDR2 FYNNEI. The V segment lost 9 bases and the J segment 1 base; nucleotides outside the gene matches: 12. There are 17 residues in the CDR3. The CDR3 DNA reads as TGTGCCAGTGGAAGGACAGGATCCTTATCTGGGGCCAACGTCCTGACTTTC. This sequence encodes CASGRTGSLSGANVLTF.

The J gene is TRBJ1-5, the V gene TRBV19, with D maybe TRBD1 (5 bases). The CDR3 sequence is 14 residues long. Trimming pared 1 base from V and 4 bases from J, leaving 8 bases between. Germline loops: CDR1 LNHDA, CDR2 SQIVND (reference sequence). Here the CDR3 DNA reads TGTGCCAGTAGTATAGTTCCAGGGAATCAGCCCCAGCATTTT. This translates into CASSIVPGNQPQHF.

The rearrangement joins TRBV7-9 to TRBJ1-1; no clear D. The CDR3 loop spans 14 amino acids. The germline gives CDR1 SEHNR, CDR2 FQNEAQ (reference sequence). V dropped 2 bases and J dropped 4 bases, with 11 bases sitting between them. The CDR3 here is CASSLFSGSTEAFF. In nucleotides, the CDR3 is TGTGCCAGCAGCTTATTTTCAGGAAGCACTGAAGCTTTCTTT.